What follows is one TCR beta chain and its context. Its antigen is still unknown. The data stem from a study of blood T cells in healthy people across ages. Whole-study results and caveats: Diversity was higher, and naive CD4+ cells more numerous, in long-lived donors than in aged donors.

A J-beta primer mix and a sample-barcoded 5' primer were used in a second PCR of about 7 to 12 cycles. Tags on each cDNA molecule came from a template-switch adaptor with 12 random nucleotides. TCRdb used MiXCR to reprocess the 5' RACE reads, holding one entry per CDR3 protein. The data hold about 640,000 distinct CDR3 sequences, with approximately 59% observed a single time. The length of the CDR3 is 15 residues. Germline V lookup: CDR1 WNHNN, CDR2 SYGVQD (reference sequence). V lost 5 bases and J lost 6; bases outside the gene matches: 8. Sequencing was carried out using blood. This clonotype was obtained from a man aged 55 to 70 in good health. The J gene is TRBJ2-2, the V gene TRBV10-1; 8 bases agree with TRBD2. The CDR3 nucleotides read TGCGCCAGCAGTCACGGGACTAGTGGTCCCGGGGAGCTGTTTTTT. Residues: CASSHGTSGPGELFF.